This record looks at one TCR beta chain sequence and its context. Antigen: not known. The method was immunoSEQ multiplex PCR; TCRdb's version includes in-frame clones alone and lacks a portion of them. The sample yields about 200,000 clones, around 86% seen once. This record belongs to a study of cytomegalovirus exposure and HLA in healthy donors. Germline lookup yields CDR1 MDHEN and CDR2 SYDVKM. The CDR3 spans 14 residues. Between the trimmed V and J ends, which lost 2 bases and 3 bases, there was a span of 11 bases. Study-level results: 164 TCR beta chains were listed as cytomegalovirus-associated.

The donors formed part of the approximately 120-subject validation cohort, distinct from the roughly 640-subject first cohort. The sequenced sample consisted of PBMCs. This receptor was obtained from a woman aged 18-29 years in good health and CMV-seropositive. The V and J genes are TRBV28 and TRBJ2-7, with D maybe TRBD2 (6 bases). The CDR3 nucleotides are TGTGCCAGCAGTTTAGGGGCGGGAAACTACGAGCAGTACTTC. Its translation: CASSLGAGNYEQYF.